The 19 T cell receptor beta chains presented below share a single source sample, sequenced in a study of T cell clonotyping in hematopoietic cell transplantation. TCRdb keeps only in-frame clones here, not all; method: immunoSEQ multiplex PCR. The sample includes tens of thousands of clones, roughly 94% seen only once; the top ten take 1.5% to 2%. The time point was: recipient sample about 28 days before transplant, after cytoreduction. The material sequenced was peripheral blood mononuclear cells, taken before stem cell transplant. The receptors originated from a man between 35 and 55 years old with chronic myeloid leukemia. Some clones in this sample may be carry-over from other donors' samples.

The V and J genes are TRBV19 and TRBJ1-2; TRBD1 matches 8 bases. V lost 8 bases to trimming and J lost 3 bases; unmatched junction nucleotides: 5. Germline loops: CDR1 LNHDA, CDR2 SQIVND (reference sequence). The CDR3 extends over 13 amino acids. CDR3 sequence: CASHQTGDYGYTF. CDR3 nucleotides: TGTGCCAGTCACCAGACAGGGGACTATGGCTACACCTTC.

This rearrangement joins TRBV5-1 to TRBJ2-7; TRBD2 matches 10 bases. V lost 5 bases, J lost 5 bases, and 13 bases stayed unmatched. This CDR3 region has 16 residues. Germline-derived CDR1 and CDR2 are SGHRS and YFSETQ. This chain's CDR3 is CASRGTSADVGDEQYF. In DNA, the CDR3 is TGCGCCAGCAGGGGGACTAGCGCAGACGTGGGGGACGAGCAGTACTTC.

The CDR3 loop reads CASSLYRDTEAFF. CDR3 coding DNA: TGTGCCAGCAGTTTATACAGGGACACTGAAGCTTTCTTT. The rearrangement links TRBV27 to TRBJ1-1, with D possibly TRBD1 on 6 matching bases. Germline lookup yields CDR1 MNHEY and CDR2 SMNVEV (reference sequence). Trimming stripped 1 base from V and 3 bases from J, with 6 bases between. This CDR3 has 13 residues.

The J gene is TRBJ1-6, the V gene TRBV7-2, with 7 positions matching TRBD1. The trim removed 3 bases at V and 8 bases at J, leaving 4 bases unmatched. CDR3 length: 14 amino acids. The germline V gene has CDR1 SGHTA and CDR2 FQGNSA. The CDR3 spells CASSFGTEHSPLHF. CDR3 nucleotide sequence: TGTGCCAGCAGCTTCGGGACAGAACATTCACCCCTCCACTTT.

This chain joins TRBV5-1 and TRBJ2-7; D tentatively reads TRBD1 or TRBD2 (6 bases each). In germline, CDR1 is SGHRS, CDR2 YFSETQ. There are 14 residues in the CDR3. Trimming removed 3 bases at V and 5 bases at J, with 15 bases between. This chain's CDR3 is CASSSERGDDEQYF. DNA of the CDR3: TGCGCCAGCAGCTCCGAAAGGGGGGACGACGAGCAGTACTTC.

Note on this clone: The identical CDR3 is also encoded by other nucleotide sequences in the sample. The chain combines TRBV19 with TRBJ1-4; D is uncertain. V was pared by 5 bases and J by 2 bases, with 9 bases between. Germline CDR1 LNHDA, CDR2 SQIVND (reference sequence). This CDR3 comprises 14 residues. DNA for the CDR3: TGTGCCAGTAGTCCCCCAGGCACTAATGAAAAACTGTTTTTT. It specifies CASSPPGTNEKLFF.

This clone has just a few counts. The gene calls are TRBV5-8 and TRBJ1-1; no reliable D call. The CDR3 has 13 residues. V lost 0 bases and J 4 bases, leaving 7 bases between the germline ends. CDR1 SGHTS and CDR2 YDEGEE come from the germline V gene. The CDR3 reads CASSLEKRTEAFF. CDR3 DNA sequence: TGTGCCAGCAGCTTGGAAAAACGCACTGAAGCTTTCTTT.

J is TRBJ2-5 and V is TRBV7-3; TRBD2 matches at 10 bases. The junction had 9 bases not matched to a gene; V was cut back by 6 bases and J by 5 bases. Germline CDR1 and CDR2: SGHTA and FQGTGA. The CDR3 is made up of 15 amino acids. CDR3 nucleotide sequence: TGTGCCAGCAGGCCTAGCGGGGGAGCGGGGGAGACCCAGTACTTC. Protein product: CASRPSGGAGETQYF.

The CDR3 spells CASRVSRGSYGYTF. The CDR3, as DNA: TGTGCCAGCAGAGTCTCCCGGGGAAGCTATGGCTACACCTTC. This chain joins TRBV6-5 and TRBJ1-2; D call uncertain. The V end was cut by 6 bases, the J end by 4 bases, with 15 bases between. Germline lookup yields CDR1 MNHEY and CDR2 SVGAGI. The CDR3 extends over 14 amino acids.

The V call is TRBV5-1, the J call TRBJ2-7, with TRBD2 identical over 8 bases. Germline V gives CDR1 SGHRS, CDR2 YFSETQ. Unmatched junction bases numbered 16, after V lost 6 bases and J lost 5 bases. The CDR3 covers 16 residues. This CDR3 is CASTLRVSGGGDEQYF. The CDR3 bases are TGCGCCAGCACCCTAAGGGTGAGCGGGGGAGGCGACGAGCAGTACTTC. Together with reference TRBV5-1 and TRBJ2-7, the CDR3 gives the full variable domain: KAGVTQTPRYLIKTRGQQVTLSCSPISGHRSVSWYQQTPGQGLQFLFEYFSETQRNKGNFPGRFSGRQFSNSRSEMNVSTLELGDSALYLCASTLRVSGGGDEQYFGPGTRLTVT.

This chain links TRBV4-2 with TRBJ2-6; 7 bases are a match to TRBD1. The CDR3 has 15 residues. The V and J ends lost 4 bases and 2 bases, in that order; junction bases with no gene match: 2. From germline, CDR1 is LGHNA and CDR2 YNFKEQ. The CDR3 nucleotides read TGTGCCAGCAGCCGAGGGACAGCTGGGGCCAACGTCCTGACTTTC. It is translated as CASSRGTAGANVLTF.

The V gene is TRBV19, the J gene TRBJ1-2; possible D gene TRBD1, 5 bases. CDR3 length equals 11 residues. Germline-derived CDR1 and CDR2 are LNHDA and SQIVND (reference sequence). V lost 10 bases and J 7 bases, leaving 13 bases between the germline ends. The CDR3 DNA follows: TGTGCCATCTCAGTGAGGGGTGGCTACACCTTC. Translation: CAISVRGGYTF.

The chain employs TRBV28 and TRBJ1-5; no clear D gene. CDR1 MDHEN and CDR2 SYDVKM come from the germline V gene. V lost 5 bases and J 1 base, leaving 9 bases between the germline ends. The CDR3 totals 14 residues. CDR3 sequence reads: CASSQQISNQPQHF. The CDR3 DNA follows: TGTGCCAGCAGTCAACAGATAAGCAATCAGCCCCAGCATTTT.

The chain has TRBV30 and TRBJ2-2, with a possible D match to TRBD2 (5 bases). Germline V gives CDR1 GTSNPN, CDR2 SVGIG (reference sequence). Deletions cut 8 bases from V and 8 bases from J, with 15 bases between. The CDR3 contains 12 residues. CDR3 bases: TGTGCCCGAGGGAATCTTGGGGGGGAGCTGTTTTTT. Protein product: CARGNLGGELFF.

The chain carries TRBV4-2 and TRBJ2-5, with D perhaps matching TRBD1 or TRBD2 (6 bases each). In germline, CDR1 is LGHNA, CDR2 YNFKEQ. The CDR3 sequence is 16 residues long. Trimming stripped 3 bases from V and 2 bases from J, with 16 bases between. CDR3 coding DNA: TGTGCCAGCAGCCAGGCGCAACGGGGGACACAAGAGACCCAGTACTTC. This translates into CASSQAQRGTQETQYF.

The chain has TRBV19 and TRBJ1-5, with unresolved D. The CDR3 length is 13 residues. Trimming pared 3 bases from V and 11 bases from J, leaving 14 bases between. CDR1 and CDR2 (germline): LNHDA, SQIVND (reference sequence). The CDR3 DNA follows: TGTGCCAGTAGTATCGATAAGGTCTCGGCCCAGCATTTT. Its protein product is CASSIDKVSAQHF.

This clone occurred once. CDR3: CAWTTGSSYNEQFF. CDR3 DNA sequence: TGTGCCTGGACGACGGGGAGCTCCTACAATGAGCAGTTCTTC. The chain links TRBV30 to TRBJ2-1, with D tentatively TRBD2 (5 bases). CDR3 length: 14 amino acids. The germline V gene has CDR1 GTSNPN and CDR2 SVGIG (reference sequence). Between the trimmed V and J ends, which lost 4 bases and 0 bases, there was a span of 10 bases. The whole variable domain, filled in from reference TRBV30 and TRBJ2-1, reads SQTIHQWPATLVQPVGSPLSLECTVEGTSNPNLYWYRQAAGRGLQLLFYSVGIGQISSEVPQNLSASRPQDRQFILSSKKLLLSDSGFYLCAWTTGSSYNEQFFGPGTRLTVL.

The chain joins TRBV30 to TRBJ1-4, with D possibly matching TRBD1 (6 bases). Between the trimmed V and J ends, which lost 5 bases and 3 bases, there was a span of 13 bases. This CDR3 spans 14 amino acids. The germline V gene encodes CDR1 GTSNPN and CDR2 SVGIG (reference sequence). CDR3 coding DNA: TGTGCCTGGGCCTACAGGGCGTCTAATGAAAAACTGTTTTTT. Translating gives CAWAYRASNEKLFF.

This clone has a single count. The V gene is TRBV28, the J gene TRBJ1-2, with a weak D call TRBD1 (5 bases). CDR1 is MDHEN and CDR2 is SYDVKM in the germline V gene. V lost 8 bases and J lost 5, with 15 bases in between. CDR3 length equals 13 residues. CDR3 protein: CASLLLGGYGYTF. DNA of the CDR3: TGTGCCAGCTTACTCCTGGGGGGGTATGGCTACACCTTC.